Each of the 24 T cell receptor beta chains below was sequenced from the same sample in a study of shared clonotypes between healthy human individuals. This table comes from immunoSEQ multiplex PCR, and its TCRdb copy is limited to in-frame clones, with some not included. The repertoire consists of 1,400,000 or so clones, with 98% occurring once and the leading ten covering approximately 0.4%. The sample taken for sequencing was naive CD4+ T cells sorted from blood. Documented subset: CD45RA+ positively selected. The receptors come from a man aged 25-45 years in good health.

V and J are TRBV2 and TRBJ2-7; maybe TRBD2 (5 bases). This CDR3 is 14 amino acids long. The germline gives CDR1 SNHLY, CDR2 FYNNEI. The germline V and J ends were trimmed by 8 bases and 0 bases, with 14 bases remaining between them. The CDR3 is CASHLSARSYEQYF. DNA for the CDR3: TGTGCCAGCCACCTTAGCGCCCGCTCCTACGAGCAGTACTTC.

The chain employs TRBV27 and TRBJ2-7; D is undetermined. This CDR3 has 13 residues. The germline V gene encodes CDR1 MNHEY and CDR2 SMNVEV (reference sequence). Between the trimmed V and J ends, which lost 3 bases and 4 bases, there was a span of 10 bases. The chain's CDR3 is CASSFFGSYEQYF. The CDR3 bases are TGTGCCAGCAGTTTTTTCGGATCATACGAGCAGTACTTC.

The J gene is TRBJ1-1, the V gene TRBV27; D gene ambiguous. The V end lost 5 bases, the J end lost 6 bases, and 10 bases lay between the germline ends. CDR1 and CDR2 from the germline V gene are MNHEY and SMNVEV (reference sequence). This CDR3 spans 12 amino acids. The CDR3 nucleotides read TGTGCCAGCAGTCCTGGGGTGGCTGAAGCTTTCTTT. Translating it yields CASSPGVAEAFF.

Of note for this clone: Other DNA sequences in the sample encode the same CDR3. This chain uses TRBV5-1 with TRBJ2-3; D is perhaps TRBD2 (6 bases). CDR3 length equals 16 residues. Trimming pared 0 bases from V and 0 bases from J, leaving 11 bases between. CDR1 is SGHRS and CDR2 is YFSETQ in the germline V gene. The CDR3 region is CASSLAGGPSTDTQYF. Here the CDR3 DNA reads TGCGCCAGCAGCTTGGCCGGGGGTCCTAGCACAGATACGCAGTATTTT.

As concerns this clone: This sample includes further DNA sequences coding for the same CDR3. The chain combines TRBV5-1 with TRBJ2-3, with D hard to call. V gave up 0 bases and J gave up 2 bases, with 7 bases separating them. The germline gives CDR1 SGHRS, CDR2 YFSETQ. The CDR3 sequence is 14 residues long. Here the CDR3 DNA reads TGCGCCAGCAGCTTGGCGGTCAACACAGATACGCAGTATTTT. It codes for CASSLAVNTDTQYF.

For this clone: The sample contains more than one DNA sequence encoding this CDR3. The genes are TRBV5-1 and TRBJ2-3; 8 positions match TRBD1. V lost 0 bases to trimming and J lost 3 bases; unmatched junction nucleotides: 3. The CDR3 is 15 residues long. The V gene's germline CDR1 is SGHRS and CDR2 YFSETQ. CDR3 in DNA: TGCGCCAGCAGCTTGGGACAGGGGAGAACAGATACGCAGTATTTT. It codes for CASSLGQGRTDTQYF.

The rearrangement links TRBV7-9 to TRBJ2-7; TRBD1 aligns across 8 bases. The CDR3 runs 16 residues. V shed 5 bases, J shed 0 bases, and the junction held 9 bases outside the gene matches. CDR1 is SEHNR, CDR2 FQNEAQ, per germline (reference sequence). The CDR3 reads CASSSWTGKSSYEQYF. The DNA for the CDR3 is TGTGCCAGCAGCAGCTGGACAGGGAAGAGCTCCTACGAGCAGTACTTC.

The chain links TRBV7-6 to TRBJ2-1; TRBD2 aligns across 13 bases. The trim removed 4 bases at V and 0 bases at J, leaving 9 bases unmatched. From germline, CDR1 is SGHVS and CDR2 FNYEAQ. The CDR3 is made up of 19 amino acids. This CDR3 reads CASSSRGLAGDHSYNEQFF. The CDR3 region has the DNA TGTGCCAGCAGCTCGCGCGGACTAGCGGGAGACCACTCCTACAATGAGCAGTTCTTC. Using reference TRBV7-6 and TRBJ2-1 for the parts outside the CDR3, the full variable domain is GAGVSQSPRYKVTKRGQDVALRCDPISGHVSLYWYRQALGQGPEFLTYFNYEAQQDKSGLPNDRFSAERPEGSISTLTIQRTEQRDSAMYRCASSSRGLAGDHSYNEQFFGPGTRLTVL.

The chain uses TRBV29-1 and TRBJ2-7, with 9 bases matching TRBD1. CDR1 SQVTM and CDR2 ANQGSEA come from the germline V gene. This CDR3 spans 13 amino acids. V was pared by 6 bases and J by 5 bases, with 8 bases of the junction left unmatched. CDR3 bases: TGCAGCGTCTGGACAGGGGTACAAGACGAGCAGTACTTC. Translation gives CSVWTGVQDEQYF.

The CDR3 is CASSPGARNQPQHF. The DNA of the CDR3 is TGTGCCAGCTCACCAGGTGCACGCAATCAGCCCCAGCATTTT. V is TRBV18 and J is TRBJ1-5, with D unresolved. Trimming stripped 2 bases from V and 2 bases from J, with 7 bases between. This CDR3 contains 14 residues. Germline CDR1 is KGHSH and CDR2 is LQKENI.

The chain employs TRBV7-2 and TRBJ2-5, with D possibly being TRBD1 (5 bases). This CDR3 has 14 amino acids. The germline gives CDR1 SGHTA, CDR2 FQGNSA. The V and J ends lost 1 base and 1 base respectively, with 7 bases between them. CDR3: CASSLDQGQETQYF. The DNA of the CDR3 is TGTGCCAGCAGCTTAGATCAGGGCCAAGAGACCCAGTACTTC. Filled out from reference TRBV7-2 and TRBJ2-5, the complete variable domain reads GAGVSQSPSNKVTEKGKDVELRCDPISGHTALYWYRQSLGQGLEFLIYFQGNSAPDKSGLPSDRFSAERTGGSVSTLTIQRTQQEDSAVYLCASSLDQGQETQYFGPGTRLLVL.

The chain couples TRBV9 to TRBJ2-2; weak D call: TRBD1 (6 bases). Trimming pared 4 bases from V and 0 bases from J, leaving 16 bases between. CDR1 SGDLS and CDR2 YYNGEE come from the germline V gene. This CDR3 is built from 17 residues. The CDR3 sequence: CASSPQGILANTGELFF. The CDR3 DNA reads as TGTGCCAGCAGCCCACAGGGAATACTCGCGAACACCGGGGAGCTGTTTTTT.

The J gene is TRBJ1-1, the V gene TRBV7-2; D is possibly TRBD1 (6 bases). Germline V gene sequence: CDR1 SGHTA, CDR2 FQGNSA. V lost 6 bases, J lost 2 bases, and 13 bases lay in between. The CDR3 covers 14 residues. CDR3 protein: CASSYPGDNTEAFF. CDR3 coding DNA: TGTGCCAGCAGTTACCCAGGGGACAACACTGAAGCTTTCTTT.

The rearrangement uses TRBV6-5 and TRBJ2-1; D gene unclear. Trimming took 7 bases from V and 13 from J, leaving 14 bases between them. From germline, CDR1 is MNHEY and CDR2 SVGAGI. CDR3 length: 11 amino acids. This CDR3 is CASTLGIQQFF. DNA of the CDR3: TGTGCCAGCACTCTGGGGATCCAACAGTTCTTC.

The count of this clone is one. The CDR3 nucleotides are TGTGCCAGCAGCGAAGCCGGGCTAGCTGAAGCTTTCTTT. Translated, it gives CASSEAGLAEAFF. The chain recombines TRBV7-9 with TRBJ1-1; D not certain. This CDR3 is built from 13 residues. V was clipped by 5 bases and J by 6 bases, with 13 bases between them. Germline V gene sequence: CDR1 SEHNR, CDR2 FQNEAQ (reference sequence).

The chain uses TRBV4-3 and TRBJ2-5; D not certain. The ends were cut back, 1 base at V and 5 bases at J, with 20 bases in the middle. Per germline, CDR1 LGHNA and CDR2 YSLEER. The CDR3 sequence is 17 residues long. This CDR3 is CASSQGQEYPLGETQYF. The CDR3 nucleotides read TGCGCCAGCAGCCAAGGTCAAGAGTACCCCCTAGGGGAGACCCAGTACTTC.

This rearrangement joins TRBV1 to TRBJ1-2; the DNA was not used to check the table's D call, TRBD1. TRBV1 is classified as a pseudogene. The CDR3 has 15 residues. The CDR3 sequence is CTSSHDRVSNYGYTF. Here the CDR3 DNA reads TGCACCAGCAGCCATGACAGGGTGTCTAACTATGGCTACACCTTC.

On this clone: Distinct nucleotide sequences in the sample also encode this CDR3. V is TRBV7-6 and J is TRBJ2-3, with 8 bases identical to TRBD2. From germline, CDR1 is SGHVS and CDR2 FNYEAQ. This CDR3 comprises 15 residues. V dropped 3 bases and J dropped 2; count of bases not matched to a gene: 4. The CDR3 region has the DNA TGTGCCAGCAGCTTGGGGACTAGTTACACAGATACGCAGTATTTT. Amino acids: CASSLGTSYTDTQYF.

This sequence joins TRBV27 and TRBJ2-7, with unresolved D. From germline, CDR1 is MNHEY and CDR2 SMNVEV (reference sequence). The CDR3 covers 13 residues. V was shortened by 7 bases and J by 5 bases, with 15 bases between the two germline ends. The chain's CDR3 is CASKKGIWDEQYF. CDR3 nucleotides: TGTGCCAGCAAAAAGGGTATATGGGACGAGCAGTACTTC.

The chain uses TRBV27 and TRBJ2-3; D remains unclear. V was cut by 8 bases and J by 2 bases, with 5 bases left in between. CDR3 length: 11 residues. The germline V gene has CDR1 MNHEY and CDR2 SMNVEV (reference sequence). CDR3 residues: CASPSTDTQYF. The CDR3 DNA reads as TGTGCCAGCCCATCCACAGATACGCAGTATTTT.

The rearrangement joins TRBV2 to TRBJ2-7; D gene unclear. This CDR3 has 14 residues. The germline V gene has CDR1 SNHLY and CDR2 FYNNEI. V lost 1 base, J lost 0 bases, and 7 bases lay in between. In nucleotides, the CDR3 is TGTGCCAGCAGTGAAGGGGCTAGCTCCTACGAGCAGTACTTC. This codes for CASSEGASSYEQYF.

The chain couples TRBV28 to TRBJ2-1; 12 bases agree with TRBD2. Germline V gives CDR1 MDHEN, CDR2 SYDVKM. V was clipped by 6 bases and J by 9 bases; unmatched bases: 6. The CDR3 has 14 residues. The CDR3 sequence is CASRRTSGKGEQFF. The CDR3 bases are TGTGCCAGCAGGCGGACTAGCGGGAAAGGTGAGCAGTTCTTC.

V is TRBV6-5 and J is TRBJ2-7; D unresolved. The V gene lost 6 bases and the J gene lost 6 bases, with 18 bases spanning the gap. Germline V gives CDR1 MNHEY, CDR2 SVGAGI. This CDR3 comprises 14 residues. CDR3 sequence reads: CASRPIQTLGEQYF. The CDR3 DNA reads TGTGCCAGCAGACCTATACAAACCCTCGGCGAGCAGTACTTC.

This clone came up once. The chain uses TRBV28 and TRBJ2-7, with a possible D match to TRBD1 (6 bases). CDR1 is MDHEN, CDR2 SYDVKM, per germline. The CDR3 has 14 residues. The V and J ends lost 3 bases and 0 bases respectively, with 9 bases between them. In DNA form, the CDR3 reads TGTGCCAGCAGTTTGGCCAGGGGCTCCTACGAGCAGTACTTC. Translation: CASSLARGSYEQYF. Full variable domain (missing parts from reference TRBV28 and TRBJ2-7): DVKVTQSSRYLVKRTGEKVFLECVQDMDHENMFWYRQDPGLGLRLIYFSYDVKMKEKGDIPEGYSVSREKKERFSLILESASTNQTSMYLCASSLARGSYEQYFGPGTRLTVT.